This T cell receptor beta chain was found in a study of cytomegalovirus exposure and HLA in healthy donors. Concerning this clone itself: The antigen remains unidentified.

The germline CDR1 and CDR2 sequences are LNHDA and SQIVND (reference sequence). V gave up 1 base and J gave up 4 bases; unmatched junction bases: 3. The CDR3 has 15 residues. The study ran its PCR with 60 Vbeta and 13 Jbeta primers. The table came from immunoSEQ multiplex PCR; TCRdb's copy has only in-frame clones and leaves some out. The table has approximately 110,000 clones, more than 60% seen once. Study findings and constraints: In vitro, a few CMV-associated chains proved specific for CMV antigens. Across all donors, roughly uniform sequencing depth was an assumption of the presence/absence analyses. The study recorded 160 or so TCR beta chains that were cytomegalovirus-associated.

The receptor comes from a woman aged 40 to 55 in good health and CMV-seronegative. Sequenced: PBMCs. V is TRBV19 and J is TRBJ2-1; 8 bases are shared with TRBD1. The CDR3 reads CASSIGTGGYNEQFF. Written as DNA, the CDR3 is TGTGCCAGTAGTATAGGCACAGGGGGTTACAATGAGCAGTTCTTC.